Listed below are T cell receptor beta chains from one sample, sequenced in a study of blood T cell repertoires in COVID-19. This table comes from immunoSEQ multiplex PCR, and its TCRdb copy is limited to in-frame clones, with some not included. The sample has about 250,000 clones; roughly four fifths are singletons. Sequenced input: PBMCs or T cells enriched from blood (not recorded which). Receptors originate from a woman in her thirties or forties who had been exposed to COVID-19. Each CDR3 is given with its conserved first and last residue. The order of the fields is V gene, D gene, clone size, J gene, CDR3 DNA, CDR3 protein. The D gene is left open where the match is weak. Part of the rows lack a size; the others show once, few, many or a class for expanded clones.

>TRBV5-1|-|-|TRBJ1-2
TGCGCCAGCAGCTACGGGGACAATGCTAACTATGGCTACACCTTC
CASSYGDNANYGYTF
>TRBV11-3|TRBD1|-|TRBJ2-3
TGTGCCAGCAGCTTTGGGGACAGGGCCTCTAGCACAGATACGCAGTATTTT
CASSFGDRASSTDTQYF
>TRBV4-1|-|few|TRBJ1-6
TGCGCCAGCAGCCAAGGGGTTGAGGCCTATAATTCACCCCTCCACTTT
CASSQGVEAYNSPLHF
>TRBV27|-|-|TRBJ2-7
TGTGCCAGCAGTACTACAGGGTCAGCCTACGAGCAGTACTTC
CASSTTGSAYEQYF
>TRBV6-5|-|-|TRBJ1-5
TGTGCCAGCAGGTTTCGGTGGCAGCCCCAGCATTTT
CASRFRWQPQHF
>TRBV5-1|-|-|TRBJ1-5
TGCGCCAGCAGCTTGTATAGCAATCAGCCCCAGCATTTT
CASSLYSNQPQHF
>TRBV24-1|TRBD1|-|TRBJ2-6
TGTGCCACCAGTATAGGAAAACAGGGGACTGGGGCCAACGTCCTGACTTTC
CATSIGKQGTGANVLTF
>TRBV12-3/TRBV12-4|TRBD2|-|TRBJ2-1
TGTGCCAGCCAACTCGGGGGGGCTCATGAGCAGTTCTTC
CASQLGGAHEQFF
>TRBV11-3|-|-|TRBJ2-1
TGTGCCAGCAGCCGCCGGGGGGCCATTGCCAATGAGCAGTTCTTC
CASSRRGAIANEQFF
>TRBV7-2|TRBD2|-|TRBJ2-7
TGTGCCAGCAGCACAGCCGGGACTAGCGGGGGCCTCTACGAGCAGTACTTC
CASSTAGTSGGLYEQYF
>TRBV7-9|TRBD1|-|TRBJ1-2
TGTGCCAGCAGCTTAGCGACAGGGGAAGCGGATGGCTACACCTTC
CASSLATGEADGYTF
>TRBV9|-|-|TRBJ2-5
TGTGCCAGCAGCTCCTCTTTGTCGGAGACCCAGTACTTC
CASSSSLSETQYF